This T cell receptor beta chain was sequenced in a study of OX40 agonist ivuxolimab in advanced cancers. Study-wide background: It was ivuxolimab, an agonistic anti-OX40 (CD134) antibody, that patients were treated with.

Clones were sequenced by immunoSEQ multiplex PCR, and TCRdb holds only the in-frame ones, with some missing. This sample has fewer than 80,000 clones; roughly nine tenths occur once, and the top ten carry roughly 14%. The CDR3 totals 14 residues. Germline V gives CDR1 MGHRA, CDR2 YSYEKL. Between the trimmed V and J ends, which lost 1 base and 7 bases, there was a span of 13 bases. This chain links TRBV4-1 with TRBJ1-2; D is undetermined. The sample in question was CD4+ or CD8+ T cells sorted from blood, obtained in a trial of the OX40 agonist ivuxolimab. This receptor was identified in an adult with an advanced solid tumor such as melanoma, head and neck, liver or kidney cancer. The CDR3 region is CASSQGQPGSGYTF. CDR3 DNA: TGCGCCAGCAGCCAAGGGCAACCCGGCAGTGGCTACACCTTC.